These 9 T cell receptor beta chains came from one sample sequenced in a study of shared clonotypes between healthy human individuals. Only CD45RO-negative cells positively selected for CCR7 counted as naive CD8 cells, so terminally differentiated effector memory CD45RA+ cells were excluded. TCRdb's table, derived via immunoSEQ multiplex PCR, lists solely in-frame clones and lacks some. The repertoire includes 800,000 or so clones, 96% of them detected once, and under 0.3% sits in the top ten. Sequences were obtained from naive CD8+ T cells sorted from blood. All receptors derive from a man aged 25 to 40 in good health.

V and J are TRBV7-9 and TRBJ2-7; D is perhaps TRBD1 (6 bases). The V end was cut by 5 bases, the J end by 2 bases, with 13 bases between. The CDR3 spans 14 residues. The germline V gene has CDR1 SEHNR and CDR2 FQNEAQ (reference sequence). This CDR3 reads CASSLKDSTYEQYF. The CDR3 DNA sequence: TGTGCCAGCAGCCTCAAGGACAGCACCTACGAGCAGTACTTC.

This chain uses TRBV6-1 with TRBJ1-5; D is unresolved. CDR1 and CDR2 from the germline V gene are MNHNS and SASEGT. There are 14 residues in the CDR3. V dropped 7 bases and J dropped 4 bases, with 14 bases sitting between them. CDR3 sequence: CASTGRWGNQPQHF. CDR3 nucleotide sequence: TGTGCCAGCACGGGTCGGTGGGGTAATCAGCCCCAGCATTTT.

This chain joins TRBV28 and TRBJ1-5, with 7 positions matching TRBD1. The J segment lost 2 bases and the V segment lost 4 bases, leaving 5 bases of the junction unmatched. The germline V gene has CDR1 MDHEN and CDR2 SYDVKM. The CDR3 sequence is 15 residues long. In DNA, the CDR3 is TGTGCCAGCAGTTCCAGGGGGTTTGGCAATCAGCCCCAGCATTTT. Translating it yields CASSSRGFGNQPQHF.

The rearrangement joins TRBV9 to TRBJ2-1; 8 bases match TRBD2. The CDR3 totals 17 residues. Germline V lookup: CDR1 SGDLS, CDR2 YYNGEE. Trimming took 4 bases from V and 1 from J; bases not matched to a gene: 10. The CDR3 is CASSPRGAGGSYNEQFF. CDR3 bases: TGTGCCAGCAGCCCTCGAGGGGCGGGAGGTTCCTACAATGAGCAGTTCTTC.

This rearrangement joins TRBV19 to TRBJ1-1, with D possibly TRBD1 on 5 matching bases. V dropped 6 bases and J dropped 7 bases, with 21 bases sitting between them. The CDR3 spans 15 residues. CDR1 and CDR2 from the germline V gene are LNHDA and SQIVND (reference sequence). CDR3 sequence (DNA): TGTGCCAGTAGACAGGCGTGGGAGCGTCAAAATGAAGCTTTCTTT. Protein product: CASRQAWERQNEAFF.

Regarding this clone: Different DNA sequences within this sample yield the same CDR3. The genes are TRBV27 and TRBJ1-1; D remains unclear. Trimming removed 0 bases at V and 3 bases at J, with 5 bases between. The germline V gene has CDR1 MNHEY and CDR2 SMNVEV (reference sequence). This CDR3 has 13 residues. The CDR3 is CASSLSVHTEAFF. CDR3 in DNA: TGTGCCAGCAGTTTATCAGTGCACACTGAAGCTTTCTTT.

This clone was observed once. This rearrangement joins TRBV29-1 to TRBJ1-1; D gene ambiguous. Between the trimmed V and J ends, which lost 6 bases and 8 bases, there was a span of 19 bases. The germline V gene has CDR1 SQVTM and CDR2 ANQGSEA. CDR3 length: 13 amino acids. The CDR3: CSVRHTAFTEAFF. CDR3 DNA sequence: TGCAGCGTCCGACACACAGCCTTTACAGAAGCTTTCTTT.

The rearrangement joins TRBV29-1 to TRBJ1-1, with 7 bases aligning to TRBD1. This CDR3 is 13 amino acids long. Germline CDR1 is SQVTM and CDR2 is ANQGSEA. Unmatched junction bases numbered 11, after V lost 6 bases and J lost 7 bases. The CDR3 spells CSVRLTGNVEAFF. Here the CDR3 DNA reads TGCAGCGTGCGCCTGACAGGGAACGTTGAAGCTTTCTTT.

This chain uses TRBV2 with TRBJ1-2; tentative D call: TRBD1 (5 bases). The CDR3 totals 12 residues. The V and J ends lost 7 bases and 5 bases respectively, with 11 bases between them. Germline lookup yields CDR1 SNHLY and CDR2 FYNNEI. The CDR3 region is CASIGGRYGYTF. CDR3 DNA sequence: TGTGCCAGCATCGGGGGTCGGTATGGCTACACCTTC.